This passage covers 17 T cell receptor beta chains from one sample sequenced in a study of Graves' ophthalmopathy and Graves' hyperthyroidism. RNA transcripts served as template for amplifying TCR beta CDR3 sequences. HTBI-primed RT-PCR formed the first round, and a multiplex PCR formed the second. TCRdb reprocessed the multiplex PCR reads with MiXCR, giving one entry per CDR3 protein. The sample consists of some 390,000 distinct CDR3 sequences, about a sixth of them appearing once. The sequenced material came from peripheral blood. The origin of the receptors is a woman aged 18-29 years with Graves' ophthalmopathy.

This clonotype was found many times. CDR3 loop: CASRGRGHPYEQYF. CDR3 DNA: TGTGCCAGCAGGGGTAGGGGACACCCCTACGAGCAGTACTTC. The rearrangement uses TRBV6-1 and TRBJ2-7, with D perhaps matching TRBD1 (6 bases). The CDR3 has 14 residues. V lost 6 bases to trimming and J lost 2 bases, with 14 bases between them. Germline V gene sequence: CDR1 MNHNS, CDR2 SASEGT.

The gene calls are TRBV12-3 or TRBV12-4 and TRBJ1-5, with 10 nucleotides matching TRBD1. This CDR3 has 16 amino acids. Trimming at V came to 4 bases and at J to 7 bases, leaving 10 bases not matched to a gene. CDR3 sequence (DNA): TGTGCCAGCAGTTCGACGACAGGGGGCCTAGGACAGCCCCAGCATTTT. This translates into CASSSTTGGLGQPQHF.

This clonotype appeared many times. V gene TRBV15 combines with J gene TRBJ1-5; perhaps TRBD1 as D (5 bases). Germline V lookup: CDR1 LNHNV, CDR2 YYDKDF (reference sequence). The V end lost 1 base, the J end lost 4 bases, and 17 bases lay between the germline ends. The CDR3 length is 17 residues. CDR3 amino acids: CATSRVGARVGNQPQHF. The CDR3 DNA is TGTGCCACCAGCAGAGTCGGGGCCAGGGTGGGAAATCAGCCCCAGCATTTT.

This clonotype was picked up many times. DNA of the CDR3: TGTGCCATTCGATCCCCGACCGGGACGGCGAGCTCCTACGAGCAGTACTTC. This gives the protein CAIRSPTGTASSYEQYF. The gene calls are TRBV10-3 and TRBJ2-7, with D perhaps being TRBD1 or TRBD2 (5 bases each). The V gene lost 9 bases and the J gene lost 0 bases, with 24 bases spanning the gap. This CDR3 is built from 17 residues. The germline V gene has CDR1 ENHRY and CDR2 SYGVKD.

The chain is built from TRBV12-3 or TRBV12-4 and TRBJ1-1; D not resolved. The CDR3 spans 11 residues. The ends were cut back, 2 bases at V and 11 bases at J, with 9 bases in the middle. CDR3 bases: TGTGCCAGCAGTTTAACCGAGCGGGCTTTCTTT. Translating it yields CASSLTERAFF.

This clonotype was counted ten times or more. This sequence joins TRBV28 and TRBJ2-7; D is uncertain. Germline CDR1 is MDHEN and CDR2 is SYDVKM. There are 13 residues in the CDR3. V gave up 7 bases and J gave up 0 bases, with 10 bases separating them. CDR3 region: CASTGPFSYEQYF. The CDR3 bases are TGTGCCAGCACCGGACCGTTCTCCTACGAGCAGTACTTC.

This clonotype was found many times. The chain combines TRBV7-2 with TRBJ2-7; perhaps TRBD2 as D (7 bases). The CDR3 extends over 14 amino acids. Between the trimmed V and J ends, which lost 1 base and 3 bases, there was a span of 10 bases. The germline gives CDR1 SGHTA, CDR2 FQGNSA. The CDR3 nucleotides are TGTGCCAGCAGCTTAGGGAGGGGGGGCTACGAGCAGTACTTC. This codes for CASSLGRGGYEQYF.

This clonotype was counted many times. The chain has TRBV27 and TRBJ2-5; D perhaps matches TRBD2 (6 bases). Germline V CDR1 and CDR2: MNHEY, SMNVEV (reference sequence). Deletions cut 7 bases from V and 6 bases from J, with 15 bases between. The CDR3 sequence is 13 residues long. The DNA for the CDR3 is TGTGCCAGCACTCCCCCCGGGGGAAAGACCCAGTACTTC. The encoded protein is CASTPPGGKTQYF.

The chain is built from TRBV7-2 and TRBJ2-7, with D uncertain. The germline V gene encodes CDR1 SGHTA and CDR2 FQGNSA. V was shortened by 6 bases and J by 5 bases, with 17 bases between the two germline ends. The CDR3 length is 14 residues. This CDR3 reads CASRNLAANDEQYF. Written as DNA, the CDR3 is TGTGCCAGCAGGAATTTGGCGGCTAACGACGAGCAGTACTTC. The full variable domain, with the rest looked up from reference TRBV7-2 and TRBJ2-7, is GAGVSQSPSNKVTEKGKDVELRCDPISGHTALYWYRQSLGQGLEFLIYFQGNSAPDKSGLPSDRFSAERTGGSVSTLTIQRTQQEDSAVYLCASRNLAANDEQYFGPGTRLTVT.

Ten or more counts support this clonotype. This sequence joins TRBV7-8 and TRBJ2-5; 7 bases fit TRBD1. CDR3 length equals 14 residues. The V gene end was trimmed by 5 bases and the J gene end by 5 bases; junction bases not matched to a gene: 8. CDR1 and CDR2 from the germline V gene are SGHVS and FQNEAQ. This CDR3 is CASSHHRGIETQYF. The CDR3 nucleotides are TGTGCCAGCAGCCACCACAGGGGAATTGAGACCCAGTACTTC.

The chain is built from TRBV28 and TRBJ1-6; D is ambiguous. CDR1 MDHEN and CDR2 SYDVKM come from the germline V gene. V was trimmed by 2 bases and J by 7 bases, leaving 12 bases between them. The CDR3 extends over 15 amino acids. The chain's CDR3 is CASSLGRVVNSPLHF. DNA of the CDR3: TGTGCCAGCAGTTTAGGGAGGGTGGTCAATTCACCCCTCCACTTT.

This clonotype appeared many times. As DNA, the CDR3 is TGCAGTGCTAAAGGGTTGTTGCGGGGCAATCAGCCCCAGCATTTT. This codes for CSAKGLLRGNQPQHF. The V and J genes are TRBV20-1 and TRBJ1-5, with D unclear. Trimming removed 4 bases at V and 2 bases at J, with 15 bases between. The CDR3 is 15 amino acids. The germline gives CDR1 DFQATT, CDR2 SNEGSKA (reference sequence).

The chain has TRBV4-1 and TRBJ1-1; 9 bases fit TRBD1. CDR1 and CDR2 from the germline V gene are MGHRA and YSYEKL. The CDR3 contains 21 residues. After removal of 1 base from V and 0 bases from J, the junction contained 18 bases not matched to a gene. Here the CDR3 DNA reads TGCGCCAGCAGCCAAGGGGTGCTTCGGGGACAGGGTTTTGGAGTGAACACTGAAGCTTTCTTT. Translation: CASSQGVLRGQGFGVNTEAFF.

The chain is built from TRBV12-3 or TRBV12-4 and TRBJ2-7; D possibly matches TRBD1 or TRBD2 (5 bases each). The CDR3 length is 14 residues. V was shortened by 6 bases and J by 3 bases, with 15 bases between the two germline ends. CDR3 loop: CASSSWGTNYEQYF. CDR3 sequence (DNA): TGTGCCAGCAGCAGCTGGGGGACCAACTACGAGCAGTACTTC.

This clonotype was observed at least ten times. The CDR3: CASSQAAGRNTEAFF. Here the CDR3 DNA reads TGTGCCAGCAGCCAAGCGGCAGGGAGGAACACTGAAGCTTTCTTT. The chain has TRBV3-1 and TRBJ1-1, with a weak D call TRBD1 (5 bases). Germline CDR1 reads LGHDT; CDR2 reads YNNKEL (reference sequence). The germline V and J ends were trimmed by 1 base and 1 base, with 10 bases remaining between them. This CDR3 has 15 residues.

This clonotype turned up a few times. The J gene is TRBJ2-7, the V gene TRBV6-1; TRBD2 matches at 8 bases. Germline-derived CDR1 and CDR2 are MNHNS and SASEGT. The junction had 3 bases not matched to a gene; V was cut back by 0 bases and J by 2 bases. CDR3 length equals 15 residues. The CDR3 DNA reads TGTGCCAGCAGTGAAGCGGCTAGCGGGCCCTACGAGCAGTACTTC. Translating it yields CASSEAASGPYEQYF.

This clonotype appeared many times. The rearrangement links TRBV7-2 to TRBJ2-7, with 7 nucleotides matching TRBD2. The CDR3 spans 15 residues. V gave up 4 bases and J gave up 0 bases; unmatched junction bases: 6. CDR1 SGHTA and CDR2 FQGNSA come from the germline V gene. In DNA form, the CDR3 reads TGTGCCAGCAGCTCTACGGGCGGGAGCTCCTACGAGCAGTACTTC. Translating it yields CASSSTGGSSYEQYF.